The rows below give T cell receptor beta chains drawn from one sample of a study of multiple sclerosis patients with progressive multifocal leukoencephalopathy. Clones were read by immunoSEQ multiplex PCR, and TCRdb kept only the in-frame ones, dropping some. The table lists fewer than 35,000 clones, approximately 84% of them singletons. The sample was PBMCs, taken from a patient treated with natalizumab. The receptors were sampled from a human donor with progressive multifocal leukoencephalopathy. Both conserved end residues are part of each CDR3. Fields, in order: clone size, D gene, J gene, V gene, CDR3 DNA, CDR3 protein. D genes are given only for firm matches. Some rows have no size entry. The others give once, few or many, or a class for an expanded clone.

clone size: .; D gene: .; J gene: TRBJ1-2; V gene: TRBV30; CDR3 DNA: TGTGCCTGGAGGGGTGAGAACAGCGACCCAGCTAACTATGGCTACACCTTC; CDR3 protein: CAWRGENSDPANYGYTF
clone size: .; D gene: TRBD1; J gene: TRBJ1-5; V gene: TRBV28; CDR3 DNA: TGTGCCAGCAAAATGGGCACGGGACAGGGGTATAGCAATCAGCCCCAGCATTTT; CDR3 protein: CASKMGTGQGYSNQPQHF
clone size: .; D gene: .; J gene: TRBJ2-7; V gene: TRBV7-9; CDR3 DNA: TGTGCCAGCAGCTCCTTGGGTCCCGCCTACGAGCAGTACTTC; CDR3 protein: CASSSLGPAYEQYF
clone size: .; D gene: .; J gene: TRBJ2-4; V gene: TRBV7-9; CDR3 DNA: TGTGCCAGCAGCCCTACGGGGGATCAAAACATTCAGTACTTC; CDR3 protein: CASSPTGDQNIQYF
clone size: .; D gene: .; J gene: TRBJ2-1; V gene: TRBV5-4; CDR3 DNA: TGTGCCAGCAGCTTGGGCTCGGGCGGGACGGTTTACAATGAGCAGTTCTTC; CDR3 protein: CASSLGSGGTVYNEQFF
clone size: once; D gene: .; J gene: TRBJ1-1; V gene: TRBV6-5; CDR3 DNA: TGTGCCAGCAGTTCCCCCGTGGGAGGGGGGAACACTGAAGCTTTCTTT; CDR3 protein: CASSSPVGGGNTEAFF
clone size: .; D gene: TRBD1; J gene: TRBJ2-2; V gene: TRBV4-3; CDR3 DNA: TGCGCCAGCAGCCCCGGGACAGGGAACACCGGGGAGCTGTTTTTT; CDR3 protein: CASSPGTGNTGELFF
clone size: .; D gene: TRBD1; J gene: TRBJ2-2; V gene: TRBV14; CDR3 DNA: TGTGCCAGCAGTACAGGGGGCTTCGGGGAGCTGTTTTTT; CDR3 protein: CASSTGGFGELFF
clone size: once; D gene: .; J gene: TRBJ1-2; V gene: TRBV28; CDR3 DNA: TGTGCCAGCAGTTTACTGGGGGCCCTCTATGGCTACACCTTC; CDR3 protein: CASSLLGALYGYTF
clone size: .; D gene: .; J gene: TRBJ2-1; V gene: TRBV7-2; CDR3 DNA: TGTGCCAGCAGCTTAGTACAGCTTCAAGGGGGGAAGCAGTTCTTC; CDR3 protein: CASSLVQLQGGKQFF
clone size: .; D gene: TRBD1; J gene: TRBJ2-6; V gene: TRBV15; CDR3 DNA: TGTGCCACCAGCAGGGACAGGGGGGCACCGGCTGGGGCCAACGTCCTGACTTTC; CDR3 protein: CATSRDRGAPAGANVLTF
clone size: .; D gene: .; J gene: TRBJ2-7; V gene: TRBV19; CDR3 DNA: TGTGCCAGTAGTAACACAGGGTGGACCTACGAGCAGTACTTC; CDR3 protein: CASSNTGWTYEQYF
clone size: .; D gene: .; J gene: TRBJ1-1; V gene: TRBV5-6; CDR3 DNA: TGTGCCAGCAGCTTGTGGACCTTGAACACTGAAGCTTTCTTT; CDR3 protein: CASSLWTLNTEAFF
clone size: .; D gene: .; J gene: TRBJ2-7; V gene: TRBV4-3; CDR3 DNA: TGCGCCAGCAGCCAAGCTAGGTCCTACGAGCAGTACTTC; CDR3 protein: CASSQARSYEQYF
clone size: .; D gene: .; J gene: TRBJ1-5; V gene: TRBV6-6; CDR3 DNA: TGTGCCAGCGCCCTCAACGGGGGGCGTAGCAATCAGCCCCAGCATTTT; CDR3 protein: CASALNGGRSNQPQHF
clone size: .; D gene: TRBD1; J gene: TRBJ2-7; V gene: TRBV9; CDR3 DNA: TGTGCCAGCAGCGCATCATCAGGACAGGGGGCGGGCGAGCAGTACTTC; CDR3 protein: CASSASSGQGAGEQYF
clone size: .; D gene: .; J gene: TRBJ2-3; V gene: TRBV25-1; CDR3 DNA: TGTGCCAGCAGTGCCTACCGTCCGGGGGCACCTCAGTATTTT; CDR3 protein: CASSAYRPGAPQYF
clone size: once; D gene: .; J gene: TRBJ1-1; V gene: TRBV13; CDR3 DNA: TGTGCCAGCAGCTTCTCACAGTATGAAGCTTTCTTT; CDR3 protein: CASSFSQYEAFF
clone size: .; D gene: TRBD1; J gene: TRBJ1-3; V gene: TRBV30; CDR3 DNA: TGTGCCTGGAGTGATGGGACAGATGACACCATATATTTT; CDR3 protein: CAWSDGTDDTIYF